The rows below give T cell receptor beta chains drawn from one sample of a study of T cells after posttransplantation cyclophosphamide. Using immunoSEQ multiplex PCR, the repertoire was profiled, and TCRdb retains in-frame clones only, with some absent. The table has about 9,200 clones, approximately 92% seen once. Sequenced sample: memory CD4+ T cells sorted from PBMCs. Every receptor here comes from a woman in her sixties in good health, CMV-negative, and a related stem cell transplant donor. CDR3s include the opening cysteine and the closing phenylalanine or tryptophan. The D gene is left open where the match is weak. Clone size is given for some rows only: seen once, a few or many times, or a class if the clone is expanded.

clone_size	v_call	j_call	d_call	cdr3_nt	cdr3_aa
.	TRBV11-1	TRBJ1-1	TRBD1	TGTGCCAGCAGCCCGACAGGGGGATGGAACACTGAAGCTTTCTTT	CASSPTGGWNTEAFF
.	TRBV29-1	TRBJ2-1	TRBD2	TGCAGCGTTAACCCACTAGCGGGAAATGAGCAGTTCTTC	CSVNPLAGNEQFF
.	TRBV5-1	TRBJ2-7	.	TGCGCCAGCAGCTTGGGTGCCAGGGCCGACCTTTACGAGCAGTACTTC	CASSLGARADLYEQYF
once	TRBV4-2	TRBJ2-4	TRBD1	TGTGCCAGCAGCTGGGACAGCGAAAACATTCAGTACTTC	CASSWDSENIQYF
.	TRBV19	TRBJ1-2	TRBD1	TGTGCCAGTAGTACTACAGGGGCTAACTATGGCTACACCTTC	CASSTTGANYGYTF
.	TRBV14	TRBJ1-3	TRBD1	TGTGCCAGCAGCCAAAGGGGACAGACCACTGGAAACACCATATATTTT	CASSQRGQTTGNTIYF
.	TRBV7-2	TRBJ2-2	TRBD2	TGTGCCAGCAGTTTACAACTAGCGGGGGGCCTTCAGGGCACCGGGGAGCTGTTTTTT	CASSLQLAGGLQGTGELFF
.	TRBV18	TRBJ1-6	.	TGTGCCAGCTCACCGTTACAGGCCTTCAGCTCCTATAATTCCCCCCTCCACTTT	CASSPLQAFSSYNSPLHF
.	TRBV6-6	TRBJ1-5	TRBD1	TGTGCCAGCGGGACAGGGGGAGGCAATCAGCCCCAGCATTTT	CASGTGGGNQPQHF
.	TRBV6-1	TRBJ2-6	TRBD1	TGTGCCAGCAGTGAAGCCGACAGGGGGCCAGGGGCCAACGTCCTGACTTTC	CASSEADRGPGANVLTF
.	TRBV6-5	TRBJ2-7	TRBD2	TGTGCCAGCAGTTACGGCCCTCGCGGGGGCGAGCAGTACTTC	CASSYGPRGGEQYF
.	TRBV19	TRBJ1-5	TRBD1	TGTGCCAGTAGCCTCCGGGACAGGGGTCAGCCCCAGCATTTT	CASSLRDRGQPQHF
.	TRBV7-3	TRBJ2-1	.	TGTGCCAGCAGCTTATGGCAGGGCGACGGTGAGCAGTTCTTC	CASSLWQGDGEQFF
.	TRBV27	TRBJ2-2	TRBD2	TGTGCCAGCAGTCCAAATAGCGGGACCACCGGGGAGCTGTTTTTT	CASSPNSGTTGELFF
.	TRBV5-4	TRBJ2-2	TRBD1	TGTGCCAGCAGCTCAGGGGGCGGAACCGGGGAGCTGTTTTTT	CASSSGGGTGELFF
.	TRBV9	TRBJ2-1	TRBD2	TGTGCCAGCACCTCGGGAGGGGGATTTTACAATGAGCAGTTCTTC	CASTSGGGFYNEQFF